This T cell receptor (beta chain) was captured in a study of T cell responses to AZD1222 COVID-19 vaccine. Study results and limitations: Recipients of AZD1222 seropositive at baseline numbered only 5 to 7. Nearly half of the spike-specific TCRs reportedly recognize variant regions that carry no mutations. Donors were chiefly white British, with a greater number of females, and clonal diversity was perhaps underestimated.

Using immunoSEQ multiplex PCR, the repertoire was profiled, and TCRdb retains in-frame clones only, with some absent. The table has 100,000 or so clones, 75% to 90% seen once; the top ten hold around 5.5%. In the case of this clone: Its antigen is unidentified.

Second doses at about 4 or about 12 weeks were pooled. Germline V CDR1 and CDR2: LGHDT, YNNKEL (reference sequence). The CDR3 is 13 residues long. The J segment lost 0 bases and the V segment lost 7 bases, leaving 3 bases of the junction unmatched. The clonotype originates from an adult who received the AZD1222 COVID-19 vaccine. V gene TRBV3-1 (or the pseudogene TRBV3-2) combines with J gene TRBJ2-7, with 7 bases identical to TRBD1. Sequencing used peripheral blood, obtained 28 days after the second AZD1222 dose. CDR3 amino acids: CASKGDSSYEQYF. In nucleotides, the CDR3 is TGTGCCAGCAAAGGGGACAGCTCCTACGAGCAGTACTTC.